This TCR beta chain was captured in a study of blood T cell repertoires in COVID-19. Those enrolled in Seattle joined during active infection and were followed longitudinally afterward. Data came from immunoSEQ multiplex PCR; TCRdb stores just in-frame clones and leaves some out. The table lists fewer than 50,000 clones, more than 90% of them singletons. This CDR3 contains 12 residues. The clonotype originates from a middle-aged man with COVID-19, enrolled during active disease. V and J are TRBV21-1 and TRBJ1-2. TRBV21-1 is flagged as a pseudogene. Sequencing was done on a sample of peripheral blood. CDR3 residues: CASSKGDPGYTF. The DNA of the CDR3 is TGTGCCAGCAGCAAAGGAGATCCTGGCTACACCTTC.